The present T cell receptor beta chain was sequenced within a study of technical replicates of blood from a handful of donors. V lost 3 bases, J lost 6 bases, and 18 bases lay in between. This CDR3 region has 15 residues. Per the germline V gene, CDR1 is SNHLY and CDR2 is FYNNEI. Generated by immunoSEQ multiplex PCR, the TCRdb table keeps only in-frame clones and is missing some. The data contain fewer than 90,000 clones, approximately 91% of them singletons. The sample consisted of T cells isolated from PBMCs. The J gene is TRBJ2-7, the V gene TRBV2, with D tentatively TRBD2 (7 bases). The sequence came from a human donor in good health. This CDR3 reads CASSESGGLATEQYF. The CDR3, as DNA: TGTGCCAGCAGTGAGTCCGGGGGGCTAGCGACCGAGCAGTACTTC.